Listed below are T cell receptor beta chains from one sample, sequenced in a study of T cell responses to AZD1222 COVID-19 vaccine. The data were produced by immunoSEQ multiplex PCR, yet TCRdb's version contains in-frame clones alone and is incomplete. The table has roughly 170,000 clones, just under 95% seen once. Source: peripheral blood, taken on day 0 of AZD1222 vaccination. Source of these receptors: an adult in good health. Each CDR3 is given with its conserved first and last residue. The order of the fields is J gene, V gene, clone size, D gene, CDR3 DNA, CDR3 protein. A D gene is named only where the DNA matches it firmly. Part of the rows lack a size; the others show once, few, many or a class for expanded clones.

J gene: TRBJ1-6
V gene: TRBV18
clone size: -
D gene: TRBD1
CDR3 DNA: TGTGCCTCTAAGAGGAGCGGGACAGAGAACAATTCACCCCTCCACTTT
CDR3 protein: CASKRSGTENNSPLHF

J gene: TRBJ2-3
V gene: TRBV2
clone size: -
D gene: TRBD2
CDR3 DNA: TGTGCCAGCAGTGCTGGACTAGCGGGGGCTATAGATACGCAGTATTTT
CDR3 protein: CASSAGLAGAIDTQYF

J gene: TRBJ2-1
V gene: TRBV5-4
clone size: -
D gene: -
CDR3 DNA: TGTGCCAGCAGCTTGGGTGGGGATTACTCCTACAATGAGCAGTTCTTC
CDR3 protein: CASSLGGDYSYNEQFF

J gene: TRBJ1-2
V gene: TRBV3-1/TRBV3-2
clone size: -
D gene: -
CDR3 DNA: TGTGCCAGCAGCCAAGTTCTGGGTGGCTATGGCTACACCTTC
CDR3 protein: CASSQVLGGYGYTF

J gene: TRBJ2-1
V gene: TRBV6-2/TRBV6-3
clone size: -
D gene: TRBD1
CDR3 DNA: TGTGCCAGCAGTCCCCTTCCAGGGGGCTCCTACAATGAGCAGTTCTTC
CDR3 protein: CASSPLPGGSYNEQFF

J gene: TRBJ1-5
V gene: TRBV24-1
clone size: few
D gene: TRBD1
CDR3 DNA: TGTGCCACCAGTGATGGGACAGCTTATAGCAATCAGCCCCAGCATTTT
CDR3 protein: CATSDGTAYSNQPQHF

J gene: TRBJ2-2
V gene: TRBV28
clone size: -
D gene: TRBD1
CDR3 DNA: TGTGCCAGCAGTTTATATTGGGGGGACAGGACTACCGGGGAGCTGTTTTTT
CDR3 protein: CASSLYWGDRTTGELFF

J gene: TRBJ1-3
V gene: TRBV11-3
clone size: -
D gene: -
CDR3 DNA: TGTGCCAGCAGCCCCCTTTCGGAGGGACCTTCGGGAAACACCATATATTTT
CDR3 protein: CASSPLSEGPSGNTIYF

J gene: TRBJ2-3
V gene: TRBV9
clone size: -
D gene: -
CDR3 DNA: TGTGCCAGCAGCGTAGATTCAGATACGCAGTATTTT
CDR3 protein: CASSVDSDTQYF

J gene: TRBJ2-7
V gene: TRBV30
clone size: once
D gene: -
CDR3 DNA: TGTGCCTGGAGTGTTTTGTGGGGTTCCAGCGAGCAGTACTTC
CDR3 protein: CAWSVLWGSSEQYF

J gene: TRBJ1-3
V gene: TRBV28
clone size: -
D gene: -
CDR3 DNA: TGTGCCAGCAGTTTAGTGGGAAATGGAAACACCATATATTTT
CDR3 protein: CASSLVGNGNTIYF

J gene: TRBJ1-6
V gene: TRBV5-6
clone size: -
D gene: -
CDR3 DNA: TGTGCCAGCAGCTTACCGGGACGGACTAATTCACCCCTCCACTTT
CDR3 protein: CASSLPGRTNSPLHF

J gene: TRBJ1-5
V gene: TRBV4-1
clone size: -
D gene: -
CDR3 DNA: TGCGCCAGCAGCCAAACCGGTGGAGTTCTTCGGCCCCAGCATTTT
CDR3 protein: CASSQTGGVLRPQHF

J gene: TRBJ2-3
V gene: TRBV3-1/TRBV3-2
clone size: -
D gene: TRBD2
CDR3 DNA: TGTGCCAGCAGCCAGTGGACTAGCGGGGACGCAGATACGCAGTATTTT
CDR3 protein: CASSQWTSGDADTQYF

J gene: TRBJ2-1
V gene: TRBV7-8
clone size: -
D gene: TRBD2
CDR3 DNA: TGTGCCAGCAGCAGACAGGAGGGACTAGCGGGGGGAAGCTCCTACAATGAGCAGTTCTTC
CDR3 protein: CASSRQEGLAGGSSYNEQFF

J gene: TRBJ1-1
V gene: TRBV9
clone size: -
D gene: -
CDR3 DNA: TGTGCCAGCAGCGCGACCCTGTTTGGCTCTGAAGCTTTCTTT
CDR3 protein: CASSATLFGSEAFF

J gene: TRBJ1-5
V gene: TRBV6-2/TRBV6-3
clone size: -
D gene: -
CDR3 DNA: TGTGCCAGCAGTTTCCCACCTCGAGGGCTGGAGCCCCAGCATTTT
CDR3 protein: CASSFPPRGLEPQHF

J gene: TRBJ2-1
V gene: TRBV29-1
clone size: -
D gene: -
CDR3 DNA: TGCAGCGTTGAAGTAAGGGGGGGTCGTCACAATGAGCAGTTCTTC
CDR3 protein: CSVEVRGGRHNEQFF

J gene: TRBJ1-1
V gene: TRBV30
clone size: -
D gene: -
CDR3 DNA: TGTGCCTGGGCTTGGGGCACTGAAGCTTTCTTT
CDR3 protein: CAWAWGTEAFF

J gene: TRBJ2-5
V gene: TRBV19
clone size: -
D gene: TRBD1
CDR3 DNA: TGTGCCAGTAGTGCCACAGGGGTAGGGGAGACCCAGTACTTC
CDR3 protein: CASSATGVGETQYF

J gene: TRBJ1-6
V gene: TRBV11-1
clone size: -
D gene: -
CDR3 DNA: TGTGCCAGCAGCTTAGGTGGGGGCAGGAGTTCACCCCTCCACTTT
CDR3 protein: CASSLGGGRSSPLHF

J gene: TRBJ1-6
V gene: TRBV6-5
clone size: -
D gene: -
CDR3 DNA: TGTGCCAGCAGGGAGTGGGGGGCGTCGCGTTCACCCCTCCACTTT
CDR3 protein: CASREWGASRSPLHF

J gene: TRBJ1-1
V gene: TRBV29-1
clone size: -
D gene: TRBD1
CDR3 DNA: TGCAGCGGACGGTCAGGGGGCAACACTGAAGCTTTCTTT
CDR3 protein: CSGRSGGNTEAFF

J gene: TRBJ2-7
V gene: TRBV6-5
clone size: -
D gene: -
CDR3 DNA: TGTGCCAGCAGTTACTCCGGCGGGGATCACTACGAGCAGTACTTC
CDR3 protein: CASSYSGGDHYEQYF